This T cell receptor beta chain emerged from a study of beta chain features in type 1 diabetes. This clone was seen only a few times. This CDR3 region has 15 residues. V shed 5 bases and J 11 bases; nucleotides not matched to a gene: 12. Per germline, CDR1 MNHEY and CDR2 SMNVEV (reference sequence). The collection from each donor was one heparinised blood draw averaging roughly 100 mL. All of the isolated RNA was reverse transcribed, so expressed TCRB transcripts were sequenced. Assay: immunoSEQ multiplex PCR; the TCRdb copy retains only in-frame clones and omits some. The sample contains around 240,000 clones, over 9.5% of which appear only once.

The sequenced sample was naive CD4+ T cells from blood. This chain joins TRBV27 and TRBJ1-5, with 10 bases fitting TRBD1. The sequence was collected from a woman under 30 in good health. The CDR3, as DNA: TGTGCCAGCAGTCCGACCGTTGGACAGGGGGAGGCCCAGCATTTT. This codes for CASSPTVGQGEAQHF.